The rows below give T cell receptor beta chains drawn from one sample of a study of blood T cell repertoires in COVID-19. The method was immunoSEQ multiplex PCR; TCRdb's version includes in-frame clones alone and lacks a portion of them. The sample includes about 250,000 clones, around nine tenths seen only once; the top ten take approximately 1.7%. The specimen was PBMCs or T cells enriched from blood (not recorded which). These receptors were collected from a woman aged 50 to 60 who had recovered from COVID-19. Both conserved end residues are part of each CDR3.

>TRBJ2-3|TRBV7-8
CASSVRIQGTGTDTQYF
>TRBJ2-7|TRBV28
CASSLMGQGIHEQYF
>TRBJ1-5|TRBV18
CASSPEGSGNQPQHF
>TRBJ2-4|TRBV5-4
CASSLSGPPGNIQYF
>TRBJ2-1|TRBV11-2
CASSRGLAYNEQFF
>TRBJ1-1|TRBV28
CATAAGAGGEAFF
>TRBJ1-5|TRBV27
CASSLQGQGNQPQHF
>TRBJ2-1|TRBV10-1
CASRGTSDRNNEQFF
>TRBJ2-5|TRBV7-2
CASSTQRGPQETQYF
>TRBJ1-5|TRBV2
CASSEFGNQPQHF
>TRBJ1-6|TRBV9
CASSPGQTNSPLHF
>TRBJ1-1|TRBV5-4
CASSPPDTMNTEAFF
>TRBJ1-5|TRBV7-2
CASSGLQGNQPQHF
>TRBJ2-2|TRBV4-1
CASSQTSQYTGELFF
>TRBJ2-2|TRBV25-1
CASEQQNTGELFF
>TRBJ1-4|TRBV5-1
CASSLTGSSFEKLFF
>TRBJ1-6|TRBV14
CASSQGTVNSPLHF
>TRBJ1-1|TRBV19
CASSPQRQGSAFF
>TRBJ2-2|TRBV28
CASSSTGLAGTGELFF
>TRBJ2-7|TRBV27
CASSSPSRREDEQYF
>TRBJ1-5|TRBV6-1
CASREGDQPQHF
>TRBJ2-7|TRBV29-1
CSVIPVLVGDSRSSYEQYF
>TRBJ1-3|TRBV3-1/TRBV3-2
CASSQGGGDTIYF
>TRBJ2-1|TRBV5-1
CASSLGASGRMNEQFF
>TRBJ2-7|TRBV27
CASSLGAADPYEQYF
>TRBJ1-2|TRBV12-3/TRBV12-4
CASPTGEYGYTF
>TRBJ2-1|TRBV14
CASSQDRGEIAYNEQFF
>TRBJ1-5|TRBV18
CASSPPGDFRSQPQHF
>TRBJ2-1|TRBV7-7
CASSLDRASGLYNEQFF
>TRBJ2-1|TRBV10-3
CAIILTSGKRSSYNEQFF
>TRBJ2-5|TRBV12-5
CASAGSPAETQYF
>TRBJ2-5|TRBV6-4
CASSRTSGSWETQYF
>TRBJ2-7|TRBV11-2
CASSKVSLSGTSSYEQYF
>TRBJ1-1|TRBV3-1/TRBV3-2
CASSQIGQEAFF
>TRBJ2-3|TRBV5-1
CASSSGLETDTQYF
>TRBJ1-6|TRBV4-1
CASSPTPDYPPLHF
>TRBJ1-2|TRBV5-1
CASSRDGGYGYTF
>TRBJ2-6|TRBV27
CASSLWPLGTSGSDNVLTF
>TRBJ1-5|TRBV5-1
CASSLGGPNQPQHF
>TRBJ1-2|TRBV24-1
CATSGGPGQANYGYTF
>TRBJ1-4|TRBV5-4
CASSRSSSANEKLFF
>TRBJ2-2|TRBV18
CASSPKLGELFF
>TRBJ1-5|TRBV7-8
CASSLGRGQPQHF
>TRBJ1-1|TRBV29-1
CSVAQGAGNTEAFF
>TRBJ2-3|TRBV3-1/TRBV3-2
CASSQRESTDTQYF
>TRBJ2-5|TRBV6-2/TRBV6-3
CASSLFLTGEQETQYF
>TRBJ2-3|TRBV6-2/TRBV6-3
CASSGAGGATDTQYF
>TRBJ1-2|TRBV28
CASSGTGNYGYTF
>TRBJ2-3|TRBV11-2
CASSLGGRDTDTQYF
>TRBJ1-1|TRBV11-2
CASSLTVNTEAFF
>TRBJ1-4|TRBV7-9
CASSLDRAEKLFF
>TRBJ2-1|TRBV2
CASSPSSGEQFF